Listed here are 20 T cell receptor beta chains from one sample, sequenced in a study of blood T cell repertoires in COVID-19. The table came from immunoSEQ multiplex PCR; TCRdb's copy has only in-frame clones and leaves some out. The data show roughly 100,000 clones, roughly nine tenths seen once. Material for sequencing was peripheral blood. The receptors derive from a woman aged 80 or older in a cohort sampled during active COVID-19.

The genes are TRBV29-1 and TRBJ2-1, with 12 bases identical to TRBD2. Germline CDR1 is SQVTM and CDR2 is ANQGSEA. With V trimmed by 8 bases and J by 2 bases, 7 bases remained unmatched. The CDR3 runs 15 residues. As DNA, the CDR3 is TGCAGCCATCTAGCGGGGGGGCGCACCTACAATGAGCAGTTCTTC. Its protein is CSHLAGGRTYNEQFF.

The chain is built from TRBV6-4 and TRBJ2-3; tentative D call: TRBD1 (5 bases). This CDR3 region has 15 residues. The germline gives CDR1 MRHNA, CDR2 SNTAGT. The V end lost 4 bases, the J end lost 4 bases, and 15 bases lay between the germline ends. CDR3 nucleotides: TGTGCCAGCAGTGCGTCCACAGGCCCCCCAGATACGCAGTATTTT. It is translated as CASSASTGPPDTQYF.

This clone has only one observation. V gene TRBV4-2 combines with J gene TRBJ2-3; possible D gene TRBD2, 6 bases. This CDR3 region has 17 residues. CDR1 and CDR2 from the germline V gene are LGHNA and YNFKEQ. Trimming removed 0 bases from V and 6 bases from J, with 19 bases in between. The CDR3 reads CASSQEDAAGAGDTQYF. DNA for the CDR3: TGTGCCAGCAGCCAAGAAGACGCGGCAGGCGCGGGGGATACGCAGTATTTT.

The chain is built from TRBV18 and TRBJ1-1; perhaps TRBD1 as D (5 bases). The CDR3 is 14 amino acids. Germline CDR1 and CDR2: KGHSH and LQKENI. The V gene lost 8 bases and the J gene lost 4 bases, with 17 bases spanning the gap. CDR3 bases: TGTGCCAGCAACCTCCAGGGTGACGGCACTGAAGCTTTCTTT. This codes for CASNLQGDGTEAFF. The full variable domain, in which reference TRBV18 and TRBJ1-1 provide the parts outside the CDR3, is NAGVMQNPRHLVRRRGQEARLRCSPMKGHSHVYWYRQLPEEGLKFMVYLQKENIIDESGMPKERFSAEFPKEGPSILRIQQVVRGDSAAYFCASNLQGDGTEAFFGQGTRLTVV.

The V gene is TRBV27, the J gene TRBJ2-1; 8 nucleotides line up with TRBD2. CDR3 size: 15 residues. Germline V lookup: CDR1 MNHEY, CDR2 SMNVEV (reference sequence). V gave up 8 bases and J gave up 6 bases; unmatched junction bases: 12. The CDR3 sequence: CASVPTGGRVNEQFF. In DNA form, the CDR3 reads TGTGCCAGCGTACCCACGGGGGGGAGGGTCAATGAGCAGTTCTTC.

The J gene is TRBJ1-2, the V gene TRBV28; perhaps TRBD1 as D (6 bases). In germline, CDR1 is MDHEN, CDR2 SYDVKM. This CDR3 has 13 residues. V lost 5 bases and J 8 bases, leaving 15 bases between the germline ends. The DNA of the CDR3 is TGTGCCAGCAGTGTACAGGGATTAGAGGGCTACACCTTC. Its protein product is CASSVQGLEGYTF.

This clone was recorded once. V is TRBV30 and J is TRBJ2-3, with 9 bases fitting TRBD2. The germline V gene encodes CDR1 GTSNPN and CDR2 SVGIG (reference sequence). Unmatched junction bases numbered 7, after V lost 0 bases and J lost 6 bases. CDR3 size: 15 residues. DNA for the CDR3: TGTGCCTGGAGTGTCGGCGGGGGGGTTTCCGATACGCAGTATTTT. It translates to CAWSVGGGVSDTQYF.

The chain employs TRBV2 and TRBJ1-4; D gene unclear. The CDR3 has 11 amino acids. CDR1 is SNHLY, CDR2 FYNNEI, per germline. The germline V and J ends were trimmed by 2 bases and 10 bases, with 5 bases remaining between them. The CDR3 is CASSEWPKLFF. DNA for the CDR3: TGTGCCAGCAGTGAATGGCCAAAACTGTTTTTT.

V usage is TRBV5-1 and J usage is TRBJ2-7; 11 positions agree with TRBD1. Trimming removed 5 bases from V and 1 base from J; junction bases left unmatched: 5. This CDR3 spans 15 amino acids. Per the germline V gene, CDR1 is SGHRS and CDR2 is YFSETQ. CDR3 sequence: CASSSGQGASYEQYF. CDR3 coding DNA: TGCGCCAGCAGTTCCGGACAGGGGGCTTCCTACGAGCAGTACTTC.

V gene TRBV2 combines with J gene TRBJ1-1, with a tentative D call TRBD1 (5 bases). The CDR3 spans 13 residues. Trimming stripped 6 bases from V and 1 base from J, with 9 bases between. CDR1 SNHLY and CDR2 FYNNEI come from the germline V gene. In DNA, the CDR3 is TGTGCCAGCAGGGCGGGACCGAACACTGAAGCTTTCTTT. It is translated as CASRAGPNTEAFF. The entire variable domain, with the rest obtained from reference TRBV2 and TRBJ1-1, is as follows: EPEVTQTPSHQVTQMGQEVILRCVPISNHLYFYWYRQILGQKVEFLVSFYNNEISEKSEIFDDQFSVERPDGSNFTLKIRSTKLEDSAMYFCASRAGPNTEAFFGQGTRLTVV.

This sequence joins TRBV7-9 and TRBJ2-2, with D possibly being TRBD2 (6 bases). From germline, CDR1 is SEHNR and CDR2 FQNEAQ (reference sequence). Trimming removed 5 bases at V and 5 bases at J, with 12 bases between. The CDR3 covers 14 residues. CDR3 sequence: CASSPLGGTGELFF. The CDR3 DNA reads TGTGCCAGCAGCCCCCTTGGAGGGACCGGGGAGCTGTTTTTT.

This sequence joins TRBV7-9 and TRBJ2-1; tentative D call: TRBD2 (5 bases). Germline V gene lookup returns CDR1 SEHNR and CDR2 FQNEAQ (reference sequence). V was pared by 4 bases and J by 3 bases, with 10 bases between. CDR3 length: 14 residues. The CDR3 region is CASSSIGLYNEQFF. In DNA form, the CDR3 reads TGTGCCAGCAGCTCGATCGGACTCTACAATGAGCAGTTCTTC.

This sequence joins TRBV7-9 and TRBJ1-6, with 7 bases fitting TRBD1. The CDR3 covers 14 residues. The germline gives CDR1 SEHNR, CDR2 FQNEAQ (reference sequence). The V gene end was trimmed by 6 bases and the J gene end by 9 bases; junction bases not matched to a gene: 8. The CDR3: CASSPGQWVSPLHF. CDR3 bases: TGTGCCAGCAGTCCGGGACAGTGGGTTTCACCCCTCCACTTT. The full variable domain, completed using reference TRBV7-9 and TRBJ1-6, is DTGVSQNPRHKITKRGQNVTFRCDPISEHNRLYWYRQTLGQGPEFLTYFQNEAQLEKSRLLSDRFSAERPKGSFSTLEIQRTEQGDSAMYLCASSPGQWVSPLHFGNGTRLTVT.

The chain links TRBV5-1 to TRBJ2-1; TRBD2 aligns across 13 bases. Trimming removed 5 bases from V and 5 bases from J; junction bases left unmatched: 7. The CDR3 is made up of 16 amino acids. CDR1 is SGHRS, CDR2 YFSETQ, per germline. The CDR3 sequence is CASRPSGTSGDNEQFF. The CDR3 DNA reads TGCGCCAGCAGACCTTCCGGGACTAGCGGGGACAATGAGCAGTTCTTC.

V gene TRBV6-5 combines with J gene TRBJ1-1; tentative D call: TRBD1 (6 bases). The CDR3 extends over 12 amino acids. The germline V and J ends were trimmed by 2 bases and 6 bases, with 7 bases remaining between them. Germline values: CDR1 MNHEY, CDR2 SVGAGI. The CDR3 bases are TGTGCCAGCAGTTACACAGGGTCTGAAGCTTTCTTT. It is translated as CASSYTGSEAFF.

This clone has only a few counts. The rearrangement links TRBV7-9 to TRBJ1-2; 7 nucleotides agree with TRBD1. The CDR3 length is 15 residues. The germline V gene encodes CDR1 SEHNR and CDR2 FQNEAQ (reference sequence). The J segment lost 4 bases and the V segment lost 4 bases, leaving 9 bases of the junction unmatched. CDR3 sequence: CASSSPDREAYGYTF. DNA of the CDR3: TGTGCCAGCAGCTCCCCAGACAGGGAGGCCTATGGCTACACCTTC.

V and J are TRBV5-4 and TRBJ2-7, with a weak D call TRBD2 (5 bases). The germline V gene has CDR1 SGHNT and CDR2 YYREEE (reference sequence). The CDR3 has 15 residues. Between the trimmed V and J ends, which lost 0 bases and 3 bases, there was a span of 13 bases. The CDR3 loop reads CASSLDPAALYEQYF. CDR3 bases: TGTGCCAGCAGCTTGGACCCAGCGGCCCTCTACGAGCAGTACTTC.

The chain joins TRBV4-1 to TRBJ2-7, with D hard to call. Trimming removed 1 base at V and 2 bases at J, with 12 bases between. Germline CDR1 is MGHRA and CDR2 is YSYEKL. There are 15 residues in the CDR3. CDR3 sequence reads: CASSQGANQPYEQYF. The CDR3 coding sequence is TGCGCCAGCAGCCAAGGGGCCAACCAACCCTACGAGCAGTACTTC.

The chain uses TRBV27 and TRBJ2-3; 9 positions match TRBD1. In germline, CDR1 is MNHEY, CDR2 SMNVEV (reference sequence). J was trimmed by 2 bases and V by 3 bases; bases with no gene match: 6. The CDR3 is 16 amino acids. The DNA of the CDR3 is TGTGCCAGCAGTTTGGGACAGGGCATATTCACAGATACGCAGTATTTT. Translated: CASSLGQGIFTDTQYF.

The chain couples TRBV3-1 (or the pseudogene TRBV3-2) to TRBJ1-1; 7 nucleotides agree with TRBD1. J lost 4 bases, V lost 0 bases, and 17 bases had no gene match. This CDR3 is built from 19 residues. From germline, CDR1 is LGHDT and CDR2 YNNKEL (reference sequence). DNA of the CDR3: TGTGCCAGCAGCCAAGACAGACAGGGAATATATGGAGGGCGCACTGAAGCTTTCTTT. Encoded protein: CASSQDRQGIYGGRTEAFF.